The clone carrying this TCR beta chain was observed a few times. This sample is drawn from a study of cytomegalovirus exposure and HLA in healthy donors. Trimming removed 5 bases from V and 7 bases from J, with 18 bases in between. Germline V CDR1 and CDR2: SGHNT, YYREEE (reference sequence). This CDR3 is built from 14 residues. Researchers ran the PCR with 60 Vbeta and 13 Jbeta primers. The method was immunoSEQ multiplex PCR; TCRdb's version includes in-frame clones alone and lacks a portion of them. In the table there are around 100,000 clones, under 70% of which are singletons. Sequencing was performed on PBMCs. V usage is TRBV5-4 and J usage is TRBJ1-1; the D gene is possibly TRBD1 (5 bases). The clonotype comes from a man younger than 40 in good health and CMV-seropositive. This CDR3 is CASSSGRGGYEAFF. For the CDR3, the DNA is TGTGCCAGCAGTTCCGGAAGGGGTGGTTATGAAGCTTTCTTT.